This TCR beta chain was sequenced in a study of Graves' ophthalmopathy and Graves' hyperthyroidism (dated by TCRdb to the late 2010s). Background for the entire study: Hyperthyroidism was considered stable if no progression to ophthalmopathy occurred within 18 months of follow-up. To tell Graves' ophthalmopathy apart from Graves' hyperthyroidism, and to predict which patients would progress to ophthalmopathy, the study relied on TCR beta repertoire signatures. In total, around 140 blood samples were TCR-sequenced: approximately 40 ophthalmopathy, 75 hyperthyroidism and roughly 17 hyperthyroidism-to-ophthalmopathy patients. To explore V-J signatures that separate ophthalmopathy from hyperthyroidism, a discovery set of about a hundred patients was enrolled, consisting of 40 to 45 with ophthalmopathy and about 60 with stable hyperthyroidism. An independent validation cohort was composed of some 19 hyperthyroidism patients and around 15 patients who later progressed from hyperthyroidism to ophthalmopathy. In about six hyperthyroidism patients, the T-cell repertoire of thyroid tissue was compared with the T-cell repertoire of blood. After sampling, hyperthyroidism patients received methimazole starting at 30 mg daily, and ophthalmopathy patients received high-dose intravenous methylprednisolone.

As encoded in the germline V gene, CDR1 is MNHEY while CDR2 is SVGAGI. Including cysteine and phenylalanine, the CDR3 has 14 amino acids. CDR3 DNA is the only sequence kept; it has 42 bases, read in frame from the first base. V and J are truncated by 2 bases and 4 bases respectively, leaving an intervening sequence of 11 bases. Results and caveats for the whole study, not just this receptor: Most expanded thyroid clonotypes with frequency above 0.001 were also detected in blood, suggesting blood repertoires may reflect the thyroid immune response. In validation, the model predicted ophthalmopathy progression with more than 55% sensitivity and approximately 78% specificity; 12 predicted patients were CT-confirmed with GO in a median of about 6.1 months. In cross-validation, the 13-signature model distinguished ophthalmopathy from stable hyperthyroidism with approximately 85% sensitivity and about 81% specificity, and in the test set the corresponding values were roughly 80% and 76%. No statistical method was used to set the sample size in advance, and the investigators knew which group each participant was assigned to.

For repertoire sequencing, the TCR beta CDR3 regions were amplified from RNA transcripts. The first round of RT-PCR was done with HTBI primers and the Qiagen OneStep RT-PCR kit, and was followed by a second round of multiplex PCR, then size selection and purification. The libraries underwent paired-end sequencing with 100 bp reads on an Illumina HiSeq2000. From the authors' description of their analysis: SOAPnuke was used for read processing, and reads with adapters, uncalled bases, a mean Phred below 15, or no exact constant-primer or identifier match were discarded. COPE v1.2.5 was used to merge high-quality paired reads. Unique nucleotide sequences were defined as clonotypes and aligned to IMGT TRB V, D and J references using MiTCR v1.1. The analysis was limited to V-J combinations with a frequency above 0.0001, which together covered over 99% of the repertoires. For each V-J combination, a TCR clonal expansion and chaos score was defined as F50 clonal expansion divided by the chaos observed in the TCRdist matrix. Welch's t-statistics and random forest were used to narrow the features down to roughly twelve V-J combinations, which were then fed into a naive Bayes classifier. The similarity between thyroid and blood repertoires was quantified using the Morisita-Horn index. TCRdb reworked the public reads: Q25 trimming with fastp, MiXCR clone assembly, productive beta chains retained. Under each unique CDR3 protein, matching rows form one entry showing the most common genes and DNA. The V and J calls and clone size are TCRdb's, not the authors'. Within this sample are about 1.1 million distinct CDR3 sequences, with about 40% of them counted one time only. The top ten constitute approximately 10% of the sample.

Concerning this clonotype: There is no known antigen for this receptor. It has no much larger one-base neighbor in the sample; base qualities were not kept.

Hyperthyroidism patients were newly diagnosed, were aged 18 to 65 years, and had a disease duration under 2 months. Patients with other autoimmune diseases, uncontrolled infections, pregnancy or lactation were excluded. Clinical symptoms, serum thyroxine, TRAb, thyroid ultrasound and orbital computed tomography were used for diagnosis. Total RNA was extracted with Trizol reagent and quality-checked on an Agilent 2100 Bioanalyzer. The chain joins TRBV6-5 to TRBJ1-2, with the D gene uncertain. The receptor was derived from an adult man with Graves' hyperthyroidism. The sample was peripheral blood or thyroid tissue (not recorded which). CDR3 protein: CASSYGQKLYGYTF. The DNA sequence is as follows: TGTGCCAGCAGTTACGGTCAGAAACTCTATGGCTACACCTTC.